The text below deals with one T cell receptor beta chain. This sample also contains other DNA sequences that code for the same CDR3. The sample originates from a study of blood T cell repertoires in COVID-19. Study-wide context: Acute-phase and convalescent COVID-19 samples originated in the United States, Italy and Spain. The analysed material was cDNA or gDNA that came from T cells, B-cell-depleted T cells, or PBMCs.

This CDR3 has 15 residues. Trimming at V came to 0 bases and at J to 6 bases, leaving 5 bases not matched to a gene. Germline V CDR1 and CDR2: MNHEY, SVGAGI. Method: immunoSEQ multiplex PCR; TCRdb's copy keeps in-frame clones and lacks some. The sample lists over 200,000 clones, about nine tenths seen once, with approximately 2.6% in the top ten. The chain employs TRBV6-5 and TRBJ2-7; 10 nucleotides line up with TRBD1. The sequence was collected from a woman aged 55-70 years with acute or convalescent COVID-19. Sample: peripheral blood. The CDR3: CASSYSRQGASEQYF. Written as DNA, the CDR3 is TGTGCCAGCAGTTACTCGAGACAGGGGGCGAGCGAGCAGTACTTC.